The 16 T cell receptor beta chains below all came from one sample that was sequenced in a study of PD-1 blockade in classical Hodgkin lymphoma. This table comes from immunoSEQ multiplex PCR, and its TCRdb copy is limited to in-frame clones, with some not included. The table includes 35,000 to 40,000 clones, around 88% detected once. Exposure to brentuximab vedotin varied, and each patient had relapsed following autologous stem cell transplantation. This material consisted of peripheral blood mononuclear cells (PBMCs), taken before the second cycle of nivolumab. Receptors were obtained from a human donor with classical Hodgkin lymphoma.

V is TRBV5-1 and J is TRBJ2-5; TRBD1 might be the D (5 bases). The CDR3 length is 14 residues. Deletions cut 4 bases from V and 6 bases from J, with 16 bases between. Germline V gene sequence: CDR1 SGHRS, CDR2 YFSETQ. The CDR3 sequence is CASSTDSGSKTQYF. The CDR3 nucleotides are TGCGCCAGCAGCACAGACTCAGGGTCGAAGACCCAGTACTTC.

The genes are TRBV5-1 and TRBJ1-5; 8 bases line up with TRBD1. Unmatched junction bases numbered 5, after V lost 3 bases and J lost 0 bases. Per germline, CDR1 SGHRS and CDR2 YFSETQ. The CDR3 has 16 amino acids. The CDR3 sequence: CASSWGDRNSNQPQHF. The DNA for the CDR3 is TGCGCCAGCAGCTGGGGGGACAGGAATAGCAATCAGCCCCAGCATTTT.

The sample holds one count of this clone. This sequence joins TRBV2 and TRBJ2-7, with D uncertain. The CDR3 has 12 amino acids. CDR1 SNHLY and CDR2 FYNNEI come from the germline V gene. Trimming took 5 bases from V and 2 from J, leaving 7 bases between them. CDR3 sequence reads: CASSRQAYEQYF. The DNA of the CDR3 is TGTGCCAGCAGTCGGCAGGCCTACGAGCAGTACTTC.

The rearrangement uses TRBV27 and TRBJ2-1, with a weak D call TRBD2 (6 bases). V was shortened by 5 bases and J by 5 bases, with 16 bases between the two germline ends. The CDR3 is 15 amino acids. Looked up from germline, CDR1 is MNHEY and CDR2 is SMNVEV (reference sequence). CDR3 nucleotide sequence: TGTGCCAGCAGTAGGGGCGGGGCAGGGAACAATGAGCAGTTCTTC. This translates into CASSRGGAGNNEQFF.

The chain links TRBV6-1 to TRBJ1-2; possible D gene TRBD1, 6 bases. Germline V gives CDR1 MNHNS, CDR2 SASEGT. With 5 bases removed from V and 4 bases from J, the gap between germline ends came to 11 bases. This CDR3 is 13 amino acids long. CDR3 amino acids: CASSQGFGYGYTF. The CDR3 DNA sequence: TGTGCCAGCAGTCAGGGGTTCGGCTATGGCTACACCTTC.

The chain combines TRBV6-1 with TRBJ1-5; D may be TRBD1 (5 bases). The CDR3 has 14 residues. Trimming removed 7 bases from V and 7 bases from J, with 17 bases in between. Germline V CDR1 and CDR2: MNHNS, SASEGT. CDR3 in DNA: TGTGCCAGCAACCATGACAGTAAAGAGCAGCCCCAGCATTTT. Its protein product is CASNHDSKEQPQHF.

This chain uses TRBV5-1 with TRBJ2-7, with D possibly being TRBD2 (6 bases). Germline CDR1 reads SGHRS; CDR2 reads YFSETQ. This CDR3 is built from 15 residues. Trimming removed 0 bases from V and 7 bases from J, with 17 bases in between. CDR3 region: CASSLVGGLNVEQYF. The CDR3 DNA is TGCGCCAGCAGCTTGGTGGGGGGTCTAAACGTGGAGCAGTACTTC.

The chain joins TRBV6-6 to TRBJ2-3; D unresolved. V was cut by 4 bases and J by 5 bases, with 10 bases left in between. Germline assignment: CDR1 MNHNY and CDR2 SVGAGI (reference sequence). This CDR3 has 13 residues. CDR3 sequence: CASSFPGKDTQYF. CDR3 DNA sequence: TGTGCCAGCAGTTTTCCCGGCAAAGATACGCAGTATTTT.

J is TRBJ2-7 and V is TRBV19; 13 bases line up with TRBD2. The CDR3 totals 17 residues. Germline V CDR1 and CDR2: LNHDA, SQIVND (reference sequence). With V trimmed by 6 bases and J by 3 bases, 11 bases remained unmatched. CDR3 in amino acids: CASSPTSGRRLNYEQYF. Written as DNA, the CDR3 is TGTGCCAGTAGCCCGACTAGCGGGAGGCGCCTTAACTACGAGCAGTACTTC.

The chain recombines TRBV5-5 with TRBJ2-7; D is tentatively TRBD1 or TRBD2 (5 bases each). Germline CDR1 reads SGHKS; CDR2 reads YYEKEE (reference sequence). The germline V and J ends were trimmed by 4 bases and 2 bases, with 16 bases remaining between them. The CDR3 extends over 15 amino acids. This CDR3 reads CASSVAPGSPYEQYF. In DNA form, the CDR3 reads TGTGCCAGCAGCGTGGCCCCAGGGAGTCCCTACGAGCAGTACTTC. The variable domain in full, with the rest retrieved from reference TRBV5-5 and TRBJ2-7, is DAGVTQSPTHLIKTRGQQVTLRCSPISGHKSVSWYQQVLGQGPQFIFQYYEKEERGRGNFPDRFSARQFPNYSSELNVNALLLGDSALYLCASSVAPGSPYEQYFGPGTRLTVT.

The chain uses TRBV30 and TRBJ2-6; D remains unclear. CDR3 length equals 11 residues. CDR1 is GTSNPN and CDR2 is SVGIG in the germline V gene (reference sequence). The CDR3 loop is CAYSGANVLTF. The CDR3 nucleotides read TGTGCTTACTCTGGGGCCAACGTCCTGACTTTC.

Notes on this clone: Since the CDR3 does not end with the conserved phenylalanine or tryptophan, this likely comes from a read error. Because the CDR3's place on the DNA is in doubt, the DNA is left out and the CDR3 is given as listed by TCRdb. The chain uses TRBV5-1 and TRBJ1-2; no check of the table's D call, TRBD1, against the DNA was made. The germline CDR1 and CDR2 sequences are SGHRS and YFSETQ. Ends included, the CDR3 has 8 residues. The CDR3 reads CASSRMGP.

This clone was counted between two and nine times. This sequence joins TRBV9 and TRBJ1-2; 9 nucleotides line up with TRBD1. Germline assignment: CDR1 SGDLS and CDR2 YYNGEE. The V gene end was trimmed by 3 bases and the J gene end by 9 bases; junction bases not matched to a gene: 12. This CDR3 contains 15 residues. DNA of the CDR3: TGTGCCAGCAGCGATACAGGGGGCCCTGTGGGTAGCTACACCTTC. It codes for CASSDTGGPVGSYTF.

The chain is built from TRBV11-3 and TRBJ2-2; D may be TRBD1 (5 bases). The V end lost 5 bases, the J end lost 0 bases, and 16 bases lay between the germline ends. CDR3 length: 17 residues. Germline CDR1 reads SGHNT; CDR2 reads YENEEA. CDR3 loop: CASSHIRTSPNTGELFF. CDR3 nucleotide sequence: TGTGCCAGCAGCCATATTCGGACATCACCGAACACCGGGGAGCTGTTTTTT. Based on the CDR3 plus reference TRBV11-3 and TRBJ2-2, the full variable domain is EAGVVQSPRYKIIEKKQPVAFWCNPISGHNTLYWYLQNLGQGPELLIRYENEEAVDDSQLPKDRFSAERLKGVDSTLKIQPAELGDSAVYLCASSHIRTSPNTGELFFGEGSRLTVL.

This clone was observed a handful of times. The chain joins TRBV27 to TRBJ2-1, with D tentatively TRBD2 (6 bases). Germline V gene sequence: CDR1 MNHEY, CDR2 SMNVEV (reference sequence). The CDR3 has 14 residues. Deletions cut 0 bases from V and 4 bases from J, with 7 bases between. CDR3 sequence: CASSLSTRYNEQFF. The CDR3 DNA follows: TGTGCCAGCAGTTTATCGACTAGATACAATGAGCAGTTCTTC.

V usage is TRBV7-2 and J usage is TRBJ2-5; D gene unclear. Trimming removed 7 bases at V and 7 bases at J, with 16 bases between. The CDR3 spans 13 residues. CDR1 is SGHTA and CDR2 is FQGNSA in the germline V gene. The CDR3 protein is CASTVSWDGTQYF. The CDR3 nucleotides read TGTGCCAGCACCGTAAGCTGGGATGGGACCCAGTACTTC.